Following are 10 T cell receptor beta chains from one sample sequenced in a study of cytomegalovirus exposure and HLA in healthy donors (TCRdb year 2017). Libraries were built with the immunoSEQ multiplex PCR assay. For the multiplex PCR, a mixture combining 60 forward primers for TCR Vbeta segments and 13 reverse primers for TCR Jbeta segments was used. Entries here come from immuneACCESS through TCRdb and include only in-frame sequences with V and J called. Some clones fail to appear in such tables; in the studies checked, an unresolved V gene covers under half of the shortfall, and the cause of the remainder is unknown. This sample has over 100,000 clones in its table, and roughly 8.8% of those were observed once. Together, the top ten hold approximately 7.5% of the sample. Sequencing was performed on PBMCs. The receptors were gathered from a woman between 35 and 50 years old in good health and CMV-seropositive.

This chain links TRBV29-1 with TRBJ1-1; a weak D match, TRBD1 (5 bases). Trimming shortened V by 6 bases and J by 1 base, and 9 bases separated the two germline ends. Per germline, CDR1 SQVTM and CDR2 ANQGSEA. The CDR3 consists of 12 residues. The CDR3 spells CSVGHKNTEAFF. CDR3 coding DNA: TGCAGCGTCGGACATAAGAACACTGAAGCTTTCTTT.

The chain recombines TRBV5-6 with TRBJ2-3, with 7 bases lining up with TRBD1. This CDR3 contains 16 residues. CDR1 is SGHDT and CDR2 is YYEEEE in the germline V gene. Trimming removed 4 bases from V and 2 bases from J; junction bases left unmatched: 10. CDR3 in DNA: TGTGCCAGCAGCGCCGGGACAGAGAGATCCACAGATACGCAGTATTTT. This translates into CASSAGTERSTDTQYF.

The CDR3 reads CASSFWQGETQYF. The DNA for the CDR3 is TGTGCCAGCAGTTTCTGGCAGGGGGAGACCCAGTACTTC. The genes are TRBV27 and TRBJ2-5; TRBD1 is a possible D gene (6 bases). V was clipped by 3 bases and J by 5 bases, with 10 bases between them. This CDR3 has 13 amino acids. From germline, CDR1 is MNHEY and CDR2 SMNVEV (reference sequence).

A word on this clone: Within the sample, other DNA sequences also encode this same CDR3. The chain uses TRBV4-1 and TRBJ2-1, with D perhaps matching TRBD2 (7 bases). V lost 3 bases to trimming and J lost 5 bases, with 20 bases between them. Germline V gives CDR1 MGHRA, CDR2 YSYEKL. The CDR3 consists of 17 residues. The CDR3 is CASSQGREGGIHNEQFF. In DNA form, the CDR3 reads TGCGCCAGCAGCCAGGGGAGGGAGGGGGGAATCCACAATGAGCAGTTCTTC.

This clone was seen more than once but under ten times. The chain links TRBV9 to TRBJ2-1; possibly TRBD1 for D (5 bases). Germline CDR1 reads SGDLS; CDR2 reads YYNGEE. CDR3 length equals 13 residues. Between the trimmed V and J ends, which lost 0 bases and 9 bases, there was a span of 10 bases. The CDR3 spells CASSVGWGSEQFF. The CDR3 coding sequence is TGTGCCAGCAGCGTAGGATGGGGCAGTGAGCAGTTCTTC.

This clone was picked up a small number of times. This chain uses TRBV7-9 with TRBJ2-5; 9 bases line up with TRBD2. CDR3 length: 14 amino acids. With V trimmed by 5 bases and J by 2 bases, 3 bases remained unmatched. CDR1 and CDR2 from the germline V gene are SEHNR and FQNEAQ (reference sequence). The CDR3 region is CASSRGGDQETQYF. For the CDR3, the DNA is TGTGCCAGCAGCCGCGGGGGGGATCAAGAGACCCAGTACTTC.

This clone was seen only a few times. As DNA, the CDR3 is TGTGCCAGCAGCTTGGACGGGGGGACCTACAATGAGCAGTTCTTC. Translating it yields CASSLDGGTYNEQFF. The chain uses TRBV5-4 and TRBJ2-1; 7 positions match TRBD2. The CDR3 runs 15 residues. The V segment lost 0 bases and the J segment 2 bases; nucleotides outside the gene matches: 2. Germline values: CDR1 SGHNT, CDR2 YYREEE (reference sequence).

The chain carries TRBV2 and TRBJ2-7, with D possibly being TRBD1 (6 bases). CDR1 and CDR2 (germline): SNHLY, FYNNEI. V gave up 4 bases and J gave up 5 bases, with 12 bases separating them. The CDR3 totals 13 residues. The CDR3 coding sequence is TGTGCCAGCAGTGGTCAGGGGATGAACGAGCAGTACTTC. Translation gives CASSGQGMNEQYF.

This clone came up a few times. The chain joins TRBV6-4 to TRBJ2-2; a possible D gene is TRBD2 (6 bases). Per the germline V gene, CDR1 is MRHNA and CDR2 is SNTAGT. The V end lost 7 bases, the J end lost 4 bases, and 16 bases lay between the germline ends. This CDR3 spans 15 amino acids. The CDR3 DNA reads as TGTGCCAGCAAGATTTCCGGGACTGCCACCGGGGAGCTGTTTTTT. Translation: CASKISGTATGELFF.

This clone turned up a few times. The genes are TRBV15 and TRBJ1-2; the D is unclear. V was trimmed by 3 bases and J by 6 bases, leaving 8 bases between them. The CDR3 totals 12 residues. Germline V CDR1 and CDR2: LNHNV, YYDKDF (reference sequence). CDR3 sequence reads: CATSRALDGYTF. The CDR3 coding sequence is TGTGCCACCAGCAGGGCCCTGGATGGCTACACCTTC.